This TCR beta chain was found in a study of T cell changes during pregnancy in multiple sclerosis. The method was immunoSEQ multiplex PCR; TCRdb's version includes in-frame clones alone and lacks a portion of them. The data hold 39,000 or so clones, with 80% to 95% observed a single time. CDR1 is MNHEY and CDR2 is SMNVEV in the germline V gene (reference sequence). CDR3 length equals 15 residues. V lost 0 bases and J lost 7; bases outside the gene matches: 5. This rearrangement joins TRBV27 to TRBJ1-5, with TRBD1 identical over 8 bases. The sequencing here drew on CD8+ T cells from peripheral blood mononuclear cells, taken after pregnancy. This TCR derives from a female donor with multiple sclerosis, enrolled in a pregnancy study. CDR3 amino acids: CASSLSWTGNQPQHF. In DNA, the CDR3 is TGTGCCAGCAGTTTATCTTGGACAGGGAACCAGCCCCAGCATTTT.